These 6 T cell receptor beta chains were all obtained from the same sample, sequenced in a study of CD8+ T cells in alopecia areata. The sequencing template was cDNA reverse transcribed from extracted RNA. Only in-frame clones appear in the TCRdb table, and some are missing; sequencing was by immunoSEQ multiplex PCR. The top ten hold around 19% of the sample, which has about 120,000 clones, around 49% seen once. Sample: CD8+ T cells sorted from blood, taken at week 0. Receptors were obtained from a human donor with alopecia areata.

The gene calls are TRBV4-1 and TRBJ1-2; tentatively, D is TRBD1 (5 bases). The CDR3 loop spans 15 amino acids. Germline assignment: CDR1 MGHRA and CDR2 YSYEKL. Trimming stripped 3 bases from V and 6 bases from J, with 17 bases between. The CDR3 protein is CASSQIRQGVNGYTF. For the CDR3, the DNA is TGCGCCAGCAGCCAGATTCGGCAGGGCGTAAATGGCTACACCTTC.

Only a few counts were recorded for this clone. The chain is built from TRBV7-3 and TRBJ2-3; 7 nucleotides align to TRBD2. The CDR3 extends over 15 amino acids. J was trimmed by 1 base and V by 1 base; bases with no gene match: 2. CDR1 SGHTA and CDR2 FQGTGA come from the germline V gene. In DNA form, the CDR3 reads TGTGCCAGCAGCTTAATGGCGGGGGGCACAGATACGCAGTATTTT. Amino acid sequence: CASSLMAGGTDTQYF.

The chain employs TRBV29-1 and TRBJ2-1; unclear D gene. Germline values: CDR1 SQVTM, CDR2 ANQGSEA. This CDR3 is built from 12 residues. V shed 5 bases and J shed 8 bases, with 13 bases lying between them. CDR3 amino acids: CSVCLPQDEQFF. As DNA, the CDR3 is TGCAGCGTTTGCCTACCTCAGGATGAGCAGTTCTTC.

The genes are TRBV27 and TRBJ1-5, with 7 bases lining up with TRBD1. Germline assignment: CDR1 MNHEY and CDR2 SMNVEV (reference sequence). V was pared by 5 bases and J by 5 bases, with 6 bases of the junction left unmatched. The CDR3 runs to 14 residues. CDR3 coding DNA: TGTGCCAGCAGTCGCCGGGACAGCCATCAGCCCCAGCATTTT. Protein sequence: CASSRRDSHQPQHF.

This clone came up a few times. The V and J genes are TRBV10-3 and TRBJ2-3; no clear D gene. The CDR3 has 17 amino acids. V was pared by 3 bases and J by 3 bases, with 19 bases between. The germline V gene encodes CDR1 ENHRY and CDR2 SYGVKD. The CDR3 DNA sequence: TGTGCCATCAGTGACCCTGGACGCGAGCTGTATACAGATACGCAGTATTTT. It yields the protein CAISDPGRELYTDTQYF.

The gene calls are TRBV27 and TRBJ2-7, with 8 bases lining up with TRBD1. The germline gives CDR1 MNHEY, CDR2 SMNVEV (reference sequence). CDR3 size: 14 residues. V dropped 3 bases and J dropped 6; count of bases not matched to a gene: 7. This CDR3 reads CASSFLQGAVEQYF. CDR3 coding DNA: TGTGCCAGCAGTTTTTTGCAGGGGGCGGTCGAGCAGTACTTC.